These 13 T cell receptor beta chains share one sample of origin, sequenced in a study of blood T cell repertoires in COVID-19. TCRdb's copy holds only in-frame clones and misses some; the assay was immunoSEQ multiplex PCR. The sample records around 230,000 clones, approximately 89% being singletons. The source material was PBMCs or T cells enriched from blood (not recorded which). All receptors come from a woman younger than 45 with acute COVID-19.

The chain carries TRBV9 and TRBJ1-6, with D tentatively TRBD1 (6 bases). The CDR3 runs to 15 residues. CDR1 SGDLS and CDR2 YYNGEE come from the germline V gene. V lost 2 bases, J lost 13 bases, and 19 bases lay in between. CDR3 region: CASSVTGSNEIPLHF. The CDR3 DNA reads TGTGCCAGCAGCGTCACAGGGAGCAATGAGATTCCCCTCCACTTT.

This clone has only one observation. V is TRBV5-1 and J is TRBJ2-1, with TRBD2 as a possible D gene (7 bases). Germline V gene sequence: CDR1 SGHRS, CDR2 YFSETQ. V was pared by 4 bases and J by 5 bases, with 22 bases between. The CDR3 runs to 17 residues. The CDR3 DNA is TGCGCCAGCAGCCGGGACTTGATGGGGGGGCGCGACAATGAGCAGTTCTTC. It is translated as CASSRDLMGGRDNEQFF.

V usage is TRBV19 and J usage is TRBJ1-1; 7 nucleotides line up with TRBD1. Germline CDR1 LNHDA, CDR2 SQIVND (reference sequence). The CDR3 loop spans 14 amino acids. V lost 1 base and J lost 4; bases outside the gene matches: 3. The DNA of the CDR3 is TGTGCCAGTAGTATAGTAAACAGGGGCACTGAAGCTTTCTTT. Translation: CASSIVNRGTEAFF.

The rearrangement links TRBV27 to TRBJ1-2; 8 bases map to TRBD1. V gave up 5 bases and J gave up 4 bases; unmatched junction bases: 3. CDR1 is MNHEY, CDR2 SMNVEV, per germline (reference sequence). The CDR3 runs to 13 residues. The CDR3 DNA reads TGTGCCAGCAGTACTCAGGGGGCCTATGGCTACACCTTC. It yields the protein CASSTQGAYGYTF.

J is TRBJ2-3 and V is TRBV11-3, with 10 bases lining up with TRBD1. This CDR3 spans 15 amino acids. Germline CDR1 SGHNT, CDR2 YENEEA. J lost 4 bases, V lost 1 base, and 2 bases had no gene match. The CDR3 DNA is TGTGCCAGCAGCTTAGGGACAGGGGGAGCAGATACGCAGTATTTT. Its protein is CASSLGTGGADTQYF.

V usage is TRBV9 and J usage is TRBJ1-2; D gene unclear. CDR1 is SGDLS, CDR2 YYNGEE, per germline. This CDR3 is 11 amino acids long. Trimming took 0 bases from V and 6 from J, leaving 3 bases between them. The CDR3 nucleotides read TGTGCCAGCAGCGTAGGGCATGGCTACACCTTC. Its translation: CASSVGHGYTF.

CDR3 region: CASSPPGNNYGYTF. For the CDR3, the DNA is TGTGCCAGCAGTCCTCCGGGAAATAACTATGGCTACACCTTC. The rearrangement joins TRBV28 to TRBJ1-2; D gene ambiguous. V lost 5 bases and J lost 1, with 11 bases in between. Germline V gene lookup returns CDR1 MDHEN and CDR2 SYDVKM. There are 14 residues in the CDR3.

The genes are TRBV7-3 and TRBJ1-5, with no clear D. The V end was cut by 2 bases, the J end by 7 bases, with 15 bases between. In germline, CDR1 is SGHTA, CDR2 FQGTGA. This CDR3 has 15 amino acids. The CDR3 nucleotides are TGTGCCAGCAGCTTATACAATCGCATAAACCAGCCCCAGCATTTT. Protein sequence: CASSLYNRINQPQHF.

This sequence joins TRBV4-2 and TRBJ1-4; 7 nucleotides align to TRBD1. This CDR3 contains 18 residues. V lost 0 bases to trimming and J lost 0 bases; unmatched junction nucleotides: 7. In germline, CDR1 is LGHNA, CDR2 YNFKEQ. The CDR3 bases are TGTGCCAGCAGCCAAGACCTGGACAGGAAGACAACTAATGAAAAACTGTTTTTT. It specifies CASSQDLDRKTTNEKLFF.

This clone was observed once. The V gene is TRBV30, the J gene TRBJ2-1; D is possibly TRBD2 (6 bases). CDR1 is GTSNPN, CDR2 SVGIG, per germline (reference sequence). This CDR3 has 11 residues. V shed 5 bases and J shed 7 bases, with 9 bases lying between them. The CDR3 loop is CAWGLANEQFF. The DNA for the CDR3 is TGTGCCTGGGGTCTAGCGAATGAGCAGTTCTTC.

The chain has TRBV9 and TRBJ1-6; D is unresolved. Germline V gives CDR1 SGDLS, CDR2 YYNGEE. The CDR3 runs 14 residues. Trimming removed 6 bases from V and 6 bases from J, with 13 bases in between. The CDR3: CASTREGSNSPLHF. The DNA for the CDR3 is TGTGCCAGCACACGGGAGGGTTCTAATTCACCCCTCCACTTT. Supplemented by reference TRBV9 and TRBJ1-6, the full variable domain reads DSGVTQTPKHLITATGQRVTLRCSPRSGDLSVYWYQQSLDQGLQFLIQYYNGEERAKGNILERFSAQQFPDLHSELNLSSLELGDSALYFCASTREGSNSPLHFGNGTRLTVT.

The chain carries TRBV5-1 and TRBJ1-2; 7 bases are a match to TRBD1. This CDR3 comprises 15 residues. The germline V gene has CDR1 SGHRS and CDR2 YFSETQ. J was trimmed by 3 bases and V by 4 bases; bases with no gene match: 9. The CDR3 loop is CASSKTGTSDYGYTF. CDR3 coding DNA: TGCGCCAGCAGCAAGACAGGGACAAGCGACTATGGCTACACCTTC.

V gene TRBV29-1 combines with J gene TRBJ1-4, with 7 positions matching TRBD1. V lost 5 bases, J lost 10 bases, and 13 bases stayed unmatched. CDR3 length: 14 amino acids. CDR1 and CDR2 (germline): SQVTM, ANQGSEA. DNA of the CDR3: TGCAGCGTTAGCCCCAGGGGGGTCGACGGAAAACTGTTTTTT. Its protein product is CSVSPRGVDGKLFF.